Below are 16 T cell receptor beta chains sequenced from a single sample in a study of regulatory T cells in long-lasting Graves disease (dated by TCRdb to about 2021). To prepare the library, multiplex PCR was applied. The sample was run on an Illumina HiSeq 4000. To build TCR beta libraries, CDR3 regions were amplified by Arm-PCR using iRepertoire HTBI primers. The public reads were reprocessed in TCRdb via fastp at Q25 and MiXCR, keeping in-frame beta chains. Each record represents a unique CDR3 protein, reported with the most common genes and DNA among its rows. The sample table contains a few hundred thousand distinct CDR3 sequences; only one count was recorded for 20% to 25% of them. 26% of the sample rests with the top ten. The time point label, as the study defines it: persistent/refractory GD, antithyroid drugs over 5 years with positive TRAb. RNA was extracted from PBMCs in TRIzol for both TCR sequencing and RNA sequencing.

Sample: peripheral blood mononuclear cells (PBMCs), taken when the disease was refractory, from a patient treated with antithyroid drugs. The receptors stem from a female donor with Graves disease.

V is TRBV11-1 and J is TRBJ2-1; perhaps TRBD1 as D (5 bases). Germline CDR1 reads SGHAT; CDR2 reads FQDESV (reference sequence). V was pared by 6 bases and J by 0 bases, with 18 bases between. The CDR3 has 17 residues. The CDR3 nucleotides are TGTGCCAGCAGTTCTTTCGGTGGACAAAGCTCCTACAATGAGCAGTTCTTC. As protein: CASSSFGGQSSYNEQFF. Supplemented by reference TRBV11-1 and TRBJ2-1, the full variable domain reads EAEVAQSPRYKITEKSQAVAFWCDPISGHATLYWYRQILGQGPELLVQFQDESVVDDSQLPKDRFSAERLKGVDSTLKIQPAELGDSAMYLCASSSFGGQSSYNEQFFGPGTRLTVL.

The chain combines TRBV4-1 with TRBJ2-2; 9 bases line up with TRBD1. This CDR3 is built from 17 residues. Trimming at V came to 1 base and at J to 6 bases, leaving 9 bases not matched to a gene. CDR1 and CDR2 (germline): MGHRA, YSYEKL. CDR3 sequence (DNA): TGCGCCAGCAGCCAAGCGCTTAGGGACAGGGTCGCCGGGGAGCTGTTTTTT. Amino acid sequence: CASSQALRDRVAGELFF.

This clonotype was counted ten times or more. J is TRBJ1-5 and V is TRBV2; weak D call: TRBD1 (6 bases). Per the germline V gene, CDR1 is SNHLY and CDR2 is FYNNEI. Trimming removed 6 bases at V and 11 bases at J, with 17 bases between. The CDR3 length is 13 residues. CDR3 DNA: TGTGCCAGCAGCACCGACCGGGACATGTCCCAGCATTTT. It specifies CASSTDRDMSQHF.

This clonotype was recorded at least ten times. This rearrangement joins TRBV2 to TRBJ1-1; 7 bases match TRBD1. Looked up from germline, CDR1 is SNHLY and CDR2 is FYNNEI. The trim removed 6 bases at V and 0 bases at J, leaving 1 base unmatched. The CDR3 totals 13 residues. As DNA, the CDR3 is TGTGCCAGCAGGGACAGGTTGAACACTGAAGCTTTCTTT. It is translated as CASRDRLNTEAFF.

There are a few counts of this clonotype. CDR3 amino acids: CASRPLGQALNTEAFF. CDR3 nucleotides: TGTGCCAGCAGACCCCTCGGACAGGCACTGAACACTGAAGCTTTCTTT. The V gene is TRBV13, the J gene TRBJ1-1; 7 positions agree with TRBD1. CDR1 is PRHDT and CDR2 is FYEKMQ in the germline V gene (reference sequence). CDR3 length equals 16 residues. After removal of 6 bases from V and 0 bases from J, the junction contained 10 bases not matched to a gene.

CDR3 coding DNA: TGCAGTGCTAGAGTGGGGGGTCCCAATCAGCCCCAGCATTTT. Encoded protein: CSARVGGPNQPQHF. The V gene is TRBV20-1, the J gene TRBJ1-5, with a weak D call TRBD1 (5 bases). Deletions cut 1 base from V and 3 bases from J, with 10 bases between. CDR3 size: 14 residues. Germline V CDR1 and CDR2: DFQATT, SNEGSKA (reference sequence).

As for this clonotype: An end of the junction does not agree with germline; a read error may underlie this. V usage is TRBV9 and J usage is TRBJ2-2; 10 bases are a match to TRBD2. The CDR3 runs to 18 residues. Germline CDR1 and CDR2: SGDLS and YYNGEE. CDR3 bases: TGTGCCAGCAGCGTCGTGAGCCCAGCGGGAGGGTTTTCCGGGAAGCTGTTTTTT. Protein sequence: CASSVVSPAGGFSGKLFF.

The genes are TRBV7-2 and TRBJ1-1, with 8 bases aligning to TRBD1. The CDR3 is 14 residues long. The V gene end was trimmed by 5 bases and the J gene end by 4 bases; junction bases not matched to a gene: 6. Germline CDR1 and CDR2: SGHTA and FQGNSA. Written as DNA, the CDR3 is TGTGCCAGCAGCCCGGACAGGGTCCCCACTGAAGCTTTCTTT. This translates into CASSPDRVPTEAFF.

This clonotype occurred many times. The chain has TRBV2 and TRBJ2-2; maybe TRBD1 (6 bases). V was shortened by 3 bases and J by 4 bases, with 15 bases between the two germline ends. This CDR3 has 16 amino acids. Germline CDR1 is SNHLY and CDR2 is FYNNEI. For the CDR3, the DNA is TGTGCCAGCAGTGAGGGGGCTCGGGGCGCCACCGGGGAGCTGTTTTTT. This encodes CASSEGARGATGELFF.

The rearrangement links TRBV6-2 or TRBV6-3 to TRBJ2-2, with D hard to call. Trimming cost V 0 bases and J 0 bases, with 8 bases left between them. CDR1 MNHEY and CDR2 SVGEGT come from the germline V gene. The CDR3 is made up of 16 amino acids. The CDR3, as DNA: TGTGCCAGCAGTTACTCCAGGCTAGCGAACACCGGGGAGCTGTTTTTT. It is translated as CASSYSRLANTGELFF.

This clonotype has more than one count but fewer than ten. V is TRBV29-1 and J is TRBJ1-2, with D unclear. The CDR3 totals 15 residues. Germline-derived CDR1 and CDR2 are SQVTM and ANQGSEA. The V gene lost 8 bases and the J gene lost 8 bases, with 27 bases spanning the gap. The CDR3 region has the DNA TGCAGCACATTCTCCCGAGGGATAACTATGGAAGGCTACACCTTC. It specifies CSTFSRGITMEGYTF.

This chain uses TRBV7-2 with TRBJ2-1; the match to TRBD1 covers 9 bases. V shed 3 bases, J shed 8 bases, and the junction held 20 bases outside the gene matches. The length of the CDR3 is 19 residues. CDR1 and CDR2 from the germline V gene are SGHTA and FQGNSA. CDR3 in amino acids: CASSFTKTGTGPSGDEQFF. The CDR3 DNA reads TGTGCCAGCAGCTTCACCAAAACCGGGACAGGGCCATCTGGAGATGAGCAGTTCTTC. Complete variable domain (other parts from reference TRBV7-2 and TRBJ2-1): GAGVSQSPSNKVTEKGKDVELRCDPISGHTALYWYRQSLGQGLEFLIYFQGNSAPDKSGLPSDRFSAERTGGSVSTLTIQRTQQEDSAVYLCASSFTKTGTGPSGDEQFFGPGTRLTVL.

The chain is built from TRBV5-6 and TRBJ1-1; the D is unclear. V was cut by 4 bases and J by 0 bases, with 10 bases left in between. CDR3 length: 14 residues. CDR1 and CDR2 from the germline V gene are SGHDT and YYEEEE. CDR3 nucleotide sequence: TGTGCCAGCAGCGCAGGAAGGATGAACACTGAAGCTTTCTTT. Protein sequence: CASSAGRMNTEAFF.

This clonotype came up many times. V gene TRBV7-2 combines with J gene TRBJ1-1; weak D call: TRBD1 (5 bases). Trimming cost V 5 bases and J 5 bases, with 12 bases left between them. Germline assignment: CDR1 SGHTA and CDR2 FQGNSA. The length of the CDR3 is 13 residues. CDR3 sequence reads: CASSLPGGTEAFF. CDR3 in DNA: TGTGCCAGCAGCCTCCCTGGGGGGACTGAAGCTTTCTTT.

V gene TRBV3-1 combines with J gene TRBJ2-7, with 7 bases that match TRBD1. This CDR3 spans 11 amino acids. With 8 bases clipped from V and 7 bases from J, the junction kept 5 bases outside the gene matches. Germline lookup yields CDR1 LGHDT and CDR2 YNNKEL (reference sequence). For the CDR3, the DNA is TGTGCCAGCGGCTTACAGGGGGAGCAGTACTTC. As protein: CASGLQGEQYF.

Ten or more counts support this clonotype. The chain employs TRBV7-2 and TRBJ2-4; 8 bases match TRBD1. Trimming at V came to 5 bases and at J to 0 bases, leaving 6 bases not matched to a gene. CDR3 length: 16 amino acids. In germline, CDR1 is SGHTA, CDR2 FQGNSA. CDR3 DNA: TGTGCCAGCAGCACCGGACAGGGTAGAGCCAAAAACATTCAGTACTTC. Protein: CASSTGQGRAKNIQYF. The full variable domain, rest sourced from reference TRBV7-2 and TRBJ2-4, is GAGVSQSPSNKVTEKGKDVELRCDPISGHTALYWYRQSLGQGLEFLIYFQGNSAPDKSGLPSDRFSAERTGGSVSTLTIQRTQQEDSAVYLCASSTGQGRAKNIQYFGAGTRLSVL.